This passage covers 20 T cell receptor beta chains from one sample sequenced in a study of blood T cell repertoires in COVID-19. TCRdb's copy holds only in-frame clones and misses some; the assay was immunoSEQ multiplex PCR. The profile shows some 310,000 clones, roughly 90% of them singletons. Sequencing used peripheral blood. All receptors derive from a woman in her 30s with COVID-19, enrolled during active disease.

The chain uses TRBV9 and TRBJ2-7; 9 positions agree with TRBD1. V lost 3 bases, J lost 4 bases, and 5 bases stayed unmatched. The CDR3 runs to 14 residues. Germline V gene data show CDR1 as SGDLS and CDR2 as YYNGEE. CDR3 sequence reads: CASSDGTGPYEQYF. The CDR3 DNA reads TGTGCCAGCAGCGATGGGACAGGGCCTTACGAGCAGTACTTC.

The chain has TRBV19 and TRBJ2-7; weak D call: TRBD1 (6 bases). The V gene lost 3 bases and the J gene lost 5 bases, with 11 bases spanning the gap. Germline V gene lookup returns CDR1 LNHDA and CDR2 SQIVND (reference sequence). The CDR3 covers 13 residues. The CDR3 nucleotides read TGTGCCAGTAGTATGGGGGACAAGCACGAGCAGTACTTC. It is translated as CASSMGDKHEQYF.

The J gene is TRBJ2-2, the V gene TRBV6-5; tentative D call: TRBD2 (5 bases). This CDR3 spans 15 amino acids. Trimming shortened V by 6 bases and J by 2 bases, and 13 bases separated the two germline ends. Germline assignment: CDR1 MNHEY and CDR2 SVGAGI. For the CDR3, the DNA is TGTGCCAGCAGCCCGACTACTTTAAACACCGGGGAGCTGTTTTTT. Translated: CASSPTTLNTGELFF.

This CDR3 reads CASSPPGTHSGNTIYF. The CDR3, as DNA: TGTGCCAGCAGCCCTCCTGGGACACACTCTGGAAACACCATATATTTT. The J gene is TRBJ1-3, the V gene TRBV9; D perhaps matches TRBD1 (6 bases). This CDR3 comprises 16 residues. V gave up 4 bases and J gave up 0 bases, with 14 bases separating them. The germline gives CDR1 SGDLS, CDR2 YYNGEE.

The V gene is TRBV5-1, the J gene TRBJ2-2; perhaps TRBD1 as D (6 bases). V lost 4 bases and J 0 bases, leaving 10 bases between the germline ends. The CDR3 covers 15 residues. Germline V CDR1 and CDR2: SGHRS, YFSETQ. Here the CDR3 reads CASSVTGSNTGELFF. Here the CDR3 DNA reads TGCGCCAGCAGCGTTACAGGGTCGAACACCGGGGAGCTGTTTTTT.

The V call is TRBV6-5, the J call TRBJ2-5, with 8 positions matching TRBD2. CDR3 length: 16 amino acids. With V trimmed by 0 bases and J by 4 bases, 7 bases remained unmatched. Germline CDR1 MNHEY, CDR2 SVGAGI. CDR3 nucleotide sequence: TGTGCCAGCAGTTACTCGACTAGCGCGATAGGAGAGACCCAGTACTTC. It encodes CASSYSTSAIGETQYF.

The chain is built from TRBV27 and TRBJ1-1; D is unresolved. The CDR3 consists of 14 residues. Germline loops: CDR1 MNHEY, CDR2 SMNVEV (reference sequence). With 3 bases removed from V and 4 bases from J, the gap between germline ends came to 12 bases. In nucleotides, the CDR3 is TGTGCCAGCAGTTTGGCCGGGAGGAGCACTGAAGCTTTCTTT. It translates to CASSLAGRSTEAFF.

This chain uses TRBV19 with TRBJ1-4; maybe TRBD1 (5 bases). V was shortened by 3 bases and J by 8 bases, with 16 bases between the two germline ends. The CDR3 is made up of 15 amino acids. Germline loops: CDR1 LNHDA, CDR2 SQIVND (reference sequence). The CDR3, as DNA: TGTGCCAGTAGTATCCAGGGAAAGGAGGGGGAAAAACTGTTTTTT. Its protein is CASSIQGKEGEKLFF.

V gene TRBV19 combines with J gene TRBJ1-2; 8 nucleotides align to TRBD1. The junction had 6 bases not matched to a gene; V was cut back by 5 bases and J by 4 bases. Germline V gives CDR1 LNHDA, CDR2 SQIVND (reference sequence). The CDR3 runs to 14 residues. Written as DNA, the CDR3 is TGTGCCAGTAGTCCTCGGACAGGGATCTATGGCTACACCTTC. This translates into CASSPRTGIYGYTF.

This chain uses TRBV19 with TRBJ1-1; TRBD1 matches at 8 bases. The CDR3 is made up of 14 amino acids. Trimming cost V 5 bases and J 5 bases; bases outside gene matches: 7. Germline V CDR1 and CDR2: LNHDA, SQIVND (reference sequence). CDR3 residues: CASSAQGAGTEAFF. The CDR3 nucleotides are TGTGCCAGTAGTGCCCAGGGGGCCGGTACTGAAGCTTTCTTT.

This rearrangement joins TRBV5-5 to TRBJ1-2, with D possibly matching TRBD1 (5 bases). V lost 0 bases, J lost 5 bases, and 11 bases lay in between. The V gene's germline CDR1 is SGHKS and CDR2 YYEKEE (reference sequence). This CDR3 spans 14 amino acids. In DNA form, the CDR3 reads TGTGCCAGCAGCTTGGGAACCACAGGTTATGGCTACACCTTC. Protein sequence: CASSLGTTGYGYTF.

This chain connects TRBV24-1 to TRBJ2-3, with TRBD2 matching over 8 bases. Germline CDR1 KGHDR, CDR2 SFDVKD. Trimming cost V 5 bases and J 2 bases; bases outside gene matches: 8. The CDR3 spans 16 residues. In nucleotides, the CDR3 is TGTGCCACCAGTGCGGGGAGCGGGGGTCCCACAGATACGCAGTATTTT. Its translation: CATSAGSGGPTDTQYF.

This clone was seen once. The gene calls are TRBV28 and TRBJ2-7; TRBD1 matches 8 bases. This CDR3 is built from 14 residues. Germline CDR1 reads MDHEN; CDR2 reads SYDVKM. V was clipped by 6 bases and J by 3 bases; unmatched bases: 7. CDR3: CASSPRDRYYEQYF. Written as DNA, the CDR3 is TGTGCCAGCAGCCCCCGGGACAGGTACTACGAGCAGTACTTC.

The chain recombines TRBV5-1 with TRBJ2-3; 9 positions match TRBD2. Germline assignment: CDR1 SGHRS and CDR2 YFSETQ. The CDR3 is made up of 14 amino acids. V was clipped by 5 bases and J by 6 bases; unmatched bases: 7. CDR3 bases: TGCGCCAGCAGTAGTAGCGGGAGCGCCGATACGCAGTATTTT. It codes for CASSSSGSADTQYF.

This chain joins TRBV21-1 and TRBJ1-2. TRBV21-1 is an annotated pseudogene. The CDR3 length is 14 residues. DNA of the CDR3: TGTGCCAGCAGCAAAGTCCGGGGAGACTATGGCTACACCTTC. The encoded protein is CASSKVRGDYGYTF.

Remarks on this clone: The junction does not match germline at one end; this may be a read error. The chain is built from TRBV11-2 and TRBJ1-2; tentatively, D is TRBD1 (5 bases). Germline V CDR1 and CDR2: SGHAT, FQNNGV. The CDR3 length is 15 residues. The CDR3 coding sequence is TGTGCCAGCACCTTAGACGGGGGTCCTAACTATGGCTACACCTTC. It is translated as CASTLDGGPNYGYTF.

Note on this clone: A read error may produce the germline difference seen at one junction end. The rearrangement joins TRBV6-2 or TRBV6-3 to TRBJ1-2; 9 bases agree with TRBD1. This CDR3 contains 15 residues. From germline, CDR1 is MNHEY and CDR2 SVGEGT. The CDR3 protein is CASSNSWDRDYGYTF. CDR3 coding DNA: TGTGCCAGCAGTAACTCCTGGGACAGGGACTATGGCTACACCTTC.

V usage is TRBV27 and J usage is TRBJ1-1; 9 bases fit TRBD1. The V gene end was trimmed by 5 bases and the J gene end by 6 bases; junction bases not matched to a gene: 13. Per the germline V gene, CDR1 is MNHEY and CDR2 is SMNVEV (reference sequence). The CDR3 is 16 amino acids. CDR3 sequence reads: CASSISVGQGRPEAFF. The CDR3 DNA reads TGTGCCAGCAGTATCTCCGTGGGACAGGGTAGACCTGAAGCTTTCTTT.

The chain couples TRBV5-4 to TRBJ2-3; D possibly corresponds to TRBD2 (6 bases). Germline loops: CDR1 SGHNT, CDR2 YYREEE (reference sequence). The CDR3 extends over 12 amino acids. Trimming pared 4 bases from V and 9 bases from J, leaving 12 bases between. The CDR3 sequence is CASSRAGGTQYF. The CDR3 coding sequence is TGTGCCAGCAGCCGCGCTGGGGGGACGCAGTATTTT.

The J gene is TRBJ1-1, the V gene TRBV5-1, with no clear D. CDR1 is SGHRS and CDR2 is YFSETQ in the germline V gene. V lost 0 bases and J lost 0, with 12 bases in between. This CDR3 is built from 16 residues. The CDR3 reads CASSLGQAKMNTEAFF. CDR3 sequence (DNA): TGCGCCAGCAGCTTGGGGCAGGCCAAAATGAACACTGAAGCTTTCTTT.